The next 9 T cell receptor beta chains were all read from a single sample in a study of T cell responses to AZD1222 COVID-19 vaccine. Sequencing was performed with immunoSEQ multiplex PCR; in TCRdb, only in-frame clones are kept and a portion is missing. The sample shows 100,000 to 140,000 clones, roughly 90% of them seen only once. Sequencing used peripheral blood, obtained on day 0 of AZD1222 vaccination. These receptors were obtained from an adult in good health.

The J gene is TRBJ1-3, the V gene TRBV5-5; TRBD1 might be the D (6 bases). Germline loops: CDR1 SGHKS, CDR2 YYEKEE (reference sequence). V was clipped by 4 bases and J by 3 bases, with 17 bases between them. The CDR3 spans 16 residues. The CDR3 nucleotides are TGTGCCAGCAGCAGGGTAGGCGGGGGCGGTGGAAACACCATATATTTT. It is translated as CASSRVGGGGGNTIYF.

This clone has only one observation. The chain uses TRBV24-1 and TRBJ2-7; D unresolved. Trimming left V 4 bases short and J 3 bases short, with 3 bases between. The CDR3 sequence is 11 residues long. The germline gives CDR1 KGHDR, CDR2 SFDVKD. CDR3 residues: CATSDYYEQYF. The CDR3, as DNA: TGTGCCACCAGTGACTACTACGAGCAGTACTTC.

The CDR3 spells CASSGRGLTDRVNNYGYTF. In DNA form, the CDR3 reads TGTGCCAGCAGCGGGCGAGGCCTAACAGACAGGGTAAACAACTATGGCTACACCTTC. The rearrangement joins TRBV7-2 to TRBJ1-2; 7 bases are shared with TRBD1. The CDR3 length is 19 residues. Trimming took 5 bases from V and 2 from J; bases not matched to a gene: 20. Germline lookup yields CDR1 SGHTA and CDR2 FQGNSA. Together with reference TRBV7-2 and TRBJ1-2, the CDR3 gives the full variable domain: GAGVSQSPSNKVTEKGKDVELRCDPISGHTALYWYRQSLGQGLEFLIYFQGNSAPDKSGLPSDRFSAERTGGSVSTLTIQRTQQEDSAVYLCASSGRGLTDRVNNYGYTFGSGTRLTVV.

The chain uses TRBV10-1 and TRBJ1-1; D is ambiguous. Germline V gene sequence: CDR1 WNHNN, CDR2 SYGVQD (reference sequence). This CDR3 comprises 14 residues. With 9 bases removed from V and 1 base from J, the gap between germline ends came to 15 bases. CDR3 sequence (DNA): TGCGCCAGTTCCCGCAGGCCCAGGAACACTGAAGCTTTCTTT. Its protein product is CASSRRPRNTEAFF.

The V call is TRBV9, the J call TRBJ2-1, with 12 bases identical to TRBD2. V gave up 4 bases and J gave up 5 bases; unmatched junction bases: 4. Germline CDR1 and CDR2: SGDLS and YYNGEE. CDR3 length equals 15 residues. DNA for the CDR3: TGTGCCAGCAGCTCAAGGACTAGCGGGAACAATGAGCAGTTCTTC. This translates into CASSSRTSGNNEQFF.

The chain links TRBV19 to TRBJ1-5, with D uncertain. V lost 4 bases and J 7 bases, leaving 20 bases between the germline ends. CDR1 is LNHDA, CDR2 SQIVND, per germline (reference sequence). CDR3 length: 16 amino acids. Written as DNA, the CDR3 is TGTGCCAGTAGTAAAGGGAGGGCATTAAGTGACCAGCCCCAGCATTTT. Its protein is CASSKGRALSDQPQHF.

The J gene is TRBJ2-1, the V gene TRBV5-4; 9 nucleotides line up with TRBD1. This CDR3 comprises 13 residues. Germline V gene sequence: CDR1 SGHNT, CDR2 YYREEE (reference sequence). Trimming took 0 bases from V and 8 from J; bases not matched to a gene: 0. The CDR3 spells CASSLGTGDEQFF. The CDR3 nucleotides read TGTGCCAGCAGCTTGGGGACAGGGGATGAGCAGTTCTTC. Together with reference TRBV5-4 and TRBJ2-1, the CDR3 gives the full variable domain: ETGVTQSPTHLIKTRGQQVTLRCSSQSGHNTVSWYQQALGQGPQFIFQYYREEENGRGNFPPRFSGLQFPNYSSELNVNALELDDSALYLCASSLGTGDEQFFGPGTRLTVL.

The chain recombines TRBV5-4 with TRBJ1-2; 10 nucleotides match TRBD1. Germline CDR1 is SGHNT and CDR2 is YYREEE (reference sequence). There are 14 residues in the CDR3. J was trimmed by 7 bases and V by 2 bases; bases with no gene match: 5. The CDR3 region is CASSLPGQGSGYTF. For the CDR3, the DNA is TGTGCCAGCAGCTTACCGGGACAGGGGTCTGGCTACACCTTC.

In this sample, this clone turned up once. The chain couples TRBV28 to TRBJ1-5; TRBD1 might be the D (6 bases). CDR1 MDHEN and CDR2 SYDVKM come from the germline V gene. Trimming removed 3 bases at V and 1 base at J, with 10 bases between. This CDR3 is built from 15 residues. As DNA, the CDR3 is TGTGCCAGCAGTTTCCGCAGGGGAAGCAATCAGCCCCAGCATTTT. As protein: CASSFRRGSNQPQHF.